What follows describes a single T cell receptor (beta chain). The V and J ends lost 2 bases and 7 bases, in that order; junction bases with no gene match: 4. The CDR3 has 13 amino acids. Germline V gene data show CDR1 as SEHNR and CDR2 as FQNEAQ (reference sequence). These data originate in a study of glioma-infiltrating T cells after dendritic cell vaccination. Assay used: immunoSEQ multiplex PCR; TCRdb lists only in-frame clones, some missing. The sample shows tens of thousands of clones, about 90% of them seen only once. Specimen: blood, collected before dendritic cell vaccination. The origin of this receptor is a human donor with glioblastoma. This sequence joins TRBV7-9 and TRBJ1-2, with 7 bases matching TRBD1. Here the CDR3 DNA reads TGTGCCAGCAGCTTACTTACAGGGGCTGGCTACACCTTC. This sequence encodes CASSLLTGAGYTF.